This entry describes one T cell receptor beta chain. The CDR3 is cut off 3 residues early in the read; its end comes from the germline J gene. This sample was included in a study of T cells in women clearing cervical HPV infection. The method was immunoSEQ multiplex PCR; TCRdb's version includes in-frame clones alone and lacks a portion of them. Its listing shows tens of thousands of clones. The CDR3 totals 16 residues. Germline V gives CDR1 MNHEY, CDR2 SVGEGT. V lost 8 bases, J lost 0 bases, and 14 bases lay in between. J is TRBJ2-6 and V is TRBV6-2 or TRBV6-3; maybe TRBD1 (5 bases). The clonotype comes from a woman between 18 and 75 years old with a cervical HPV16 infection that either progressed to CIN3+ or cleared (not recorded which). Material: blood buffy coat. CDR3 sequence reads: CASGASSHSGANVLTF. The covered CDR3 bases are TGTGCCAGCGGGGCCAGCTCCCACTCTGGGGCCAACGTC.